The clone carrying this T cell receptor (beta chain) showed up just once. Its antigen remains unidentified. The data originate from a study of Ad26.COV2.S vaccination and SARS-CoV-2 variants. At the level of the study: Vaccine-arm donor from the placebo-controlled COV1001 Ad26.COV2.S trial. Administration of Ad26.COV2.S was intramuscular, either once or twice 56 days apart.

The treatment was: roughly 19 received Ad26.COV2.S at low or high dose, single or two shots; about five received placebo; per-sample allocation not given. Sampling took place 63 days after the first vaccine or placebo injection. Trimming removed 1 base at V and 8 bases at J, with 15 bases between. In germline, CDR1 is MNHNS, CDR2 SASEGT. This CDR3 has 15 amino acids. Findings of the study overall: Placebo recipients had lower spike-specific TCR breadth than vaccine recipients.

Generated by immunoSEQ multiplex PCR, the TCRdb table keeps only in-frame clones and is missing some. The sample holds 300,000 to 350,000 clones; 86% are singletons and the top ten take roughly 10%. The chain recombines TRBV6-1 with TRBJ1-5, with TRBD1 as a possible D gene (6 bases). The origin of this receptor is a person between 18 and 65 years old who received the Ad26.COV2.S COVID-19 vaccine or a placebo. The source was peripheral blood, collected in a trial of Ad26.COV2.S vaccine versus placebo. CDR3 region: CASSEGLGDKEPQHF. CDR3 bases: TGTGCCAGCAGTGAAGGCCTAGGGGACAAAGAGCCCCAGCATTTT.